This T cell receptor (beta chain) was recorded in a study of shared clonotypes between healthy human individuals. The CDR3 is 14 residues long. Germline CDR1 SGHAT, CDR2 FQNNGV. V lost 4 bases, J lost 6 bases, and 5 bases stayed unmatched. Sequencing used immunoSEQ multiplex PCR; TCRdb keeps in-frame clones, though not all of them. The data contain millions of clones, approximately 95% of them singletons. This clone has just one count. The sample consisted of naive CD4+ T cells from PBMCs. The subset was: CD45RA+ positively selected. The chain couples TRBV11-2 to TRBJ2-1, with 8 positions matching TRBD2. The receptor was derived from a man in his late teens or twenties in good health. Some clones in this sample may be carry-over from other donors' samples. CDR3 coding DNA: TGTGCCAGCAGCTCGGGACTAGGGGGCAATGAGCAGTTCTTC. The encoded protein is CASSSGLGGNEQFF.